This T cell receptor beta chain was obtained from a study of T cell clonotyping in hematopoietic cell transplantation. Here immunoSEQ multiplex PCR was the method, and the copy in TCRdb shows in-frame clones only, minus some. Here the sample spans about 19,000 clones, 79% being singletons. Germline V lookup: CDR1 SNHLY, CDR2 FYNNEI. Trimming removed 5 bases at V and 3 bases at J, with 13 bases between. The CDR3 has 14 amino acids. The sequence was obtained from a man between 60 and 70 years old in good health. Some clones in this sample may be carry-over from other donors' samples. V and J are TRBV2 and TRBJ2-5; D perhaps matches TRBD2 (6 bases). The sample consisted of peripheral blood mononuclear cells. In DNA form, the CDR3 reads TGTGCCAGCAGTACCGGGACTGCCGAAGAGACCCAGTACTTC. Translating it yields CASSTGTAEETQYF.